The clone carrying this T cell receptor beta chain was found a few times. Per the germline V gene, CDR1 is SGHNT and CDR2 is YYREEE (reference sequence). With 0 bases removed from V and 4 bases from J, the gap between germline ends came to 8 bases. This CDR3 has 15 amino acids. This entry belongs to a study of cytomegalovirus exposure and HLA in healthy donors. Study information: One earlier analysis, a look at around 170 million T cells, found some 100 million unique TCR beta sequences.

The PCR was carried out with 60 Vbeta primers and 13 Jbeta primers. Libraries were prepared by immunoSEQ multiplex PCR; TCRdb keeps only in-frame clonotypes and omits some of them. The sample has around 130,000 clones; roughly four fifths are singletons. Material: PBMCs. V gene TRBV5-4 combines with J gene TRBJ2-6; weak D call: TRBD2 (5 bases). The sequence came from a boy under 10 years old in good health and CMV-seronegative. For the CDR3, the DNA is TGTGCCAGCAGCTTGGTAGGGAGCGGGGCCAACGTCCTGACTTTC. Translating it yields CASSLVGSGANVLTF.